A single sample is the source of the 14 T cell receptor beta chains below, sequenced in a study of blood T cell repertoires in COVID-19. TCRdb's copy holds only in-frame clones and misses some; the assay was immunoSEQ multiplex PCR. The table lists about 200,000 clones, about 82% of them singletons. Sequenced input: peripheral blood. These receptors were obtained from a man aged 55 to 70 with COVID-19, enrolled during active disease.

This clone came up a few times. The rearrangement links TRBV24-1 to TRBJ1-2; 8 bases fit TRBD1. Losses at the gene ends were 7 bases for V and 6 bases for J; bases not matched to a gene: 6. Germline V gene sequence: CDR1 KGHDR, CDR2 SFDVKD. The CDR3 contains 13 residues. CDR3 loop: CATSGGQADGYTF. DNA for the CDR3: TGTGCCACCAGCGGGGGACAGGCGGATGGCTACACCTTC.

CDR3 coding DNA: TGCGCCAGCAGCTTGACAGGGAACGAGGATGGCTACACCTTC. Translated, it gives CASSLTGNEDGYTF. This chain joins TRBV5-1 and TRBJ1-2; a possible D gene is TRBD1 (6 bases). This CDR3 contains 14 residues. Germline lookup yields CDR1 SGHRS and CDR2 YFSETQ. Trimming shortened V by 1 base and J by 6 bases, and 13 bases separated the two germline ends.

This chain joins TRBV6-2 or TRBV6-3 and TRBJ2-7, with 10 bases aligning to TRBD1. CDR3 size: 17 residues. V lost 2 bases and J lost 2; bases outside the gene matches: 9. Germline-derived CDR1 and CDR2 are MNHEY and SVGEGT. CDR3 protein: CASSYGSGQGTPYEQYF. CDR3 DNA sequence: TGTGCCAGCAGTTACGGTTCGGGACAGGGGACCCCCTACGAGCAGTACTTC.

The CDR3 loop is CATSDDRASNEAFF. CDR3 DNA sequence: TGTGCCACCAGCGATGACAGGGCATCAAATGAAGCTTTCTTT. V gene TRBV15 combines with J gene TRBJ1-1, with 7 bases identical to TRBD1. Germline V gives CDR1 LNHNV, CDR2 YYDKDF (reference sequence). The CDR3 length is 14 residues. The V and J ends lost 5 bases and 7 bases, in that order; junction bases with no gene match: 10.

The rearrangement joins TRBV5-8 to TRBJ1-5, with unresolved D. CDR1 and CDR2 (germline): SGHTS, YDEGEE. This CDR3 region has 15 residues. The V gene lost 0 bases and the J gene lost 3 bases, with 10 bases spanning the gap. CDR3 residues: CASSLAGRINQPQHF. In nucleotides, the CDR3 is TGTGCCAGCAGCTTGGCCGGCAGGATCAATCAGCCCCAGCATTTT. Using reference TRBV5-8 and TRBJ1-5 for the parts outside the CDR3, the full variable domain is EAGVTQSPTHLIKTRGQQATLRCSPISGHTSVYWYQQALGLGLQFLLWYDEGEERNRGNFPPRFSGRQFPNYSSELNVNALELEDSALYLCASSLAGRINQPQHFGDGTRLSIL.

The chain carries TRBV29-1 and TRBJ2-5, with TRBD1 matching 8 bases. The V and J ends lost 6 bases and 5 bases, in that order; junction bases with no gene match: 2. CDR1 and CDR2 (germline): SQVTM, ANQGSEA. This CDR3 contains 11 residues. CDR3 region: CSVAGGETQYF. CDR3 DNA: TGCAGCGTGGCAGGGGGCGAGACCCAGTACTTC.

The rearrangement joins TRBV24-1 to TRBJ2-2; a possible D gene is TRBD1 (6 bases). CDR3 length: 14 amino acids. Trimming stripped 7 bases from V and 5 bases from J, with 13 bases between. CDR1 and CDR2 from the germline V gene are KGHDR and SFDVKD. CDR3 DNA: TGTGCCACCAGAGGAACAGGGAGTACCGGGGAGCTGTTTTTT. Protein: CATRGTGSTGELFF.

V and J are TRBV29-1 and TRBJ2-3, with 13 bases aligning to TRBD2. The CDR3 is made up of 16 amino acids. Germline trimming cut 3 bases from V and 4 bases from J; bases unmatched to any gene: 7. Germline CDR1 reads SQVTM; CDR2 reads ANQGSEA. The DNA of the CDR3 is TGCAGCGTTGATAGTAGAACTAGCGGGAGGGCAGATACGCAGTATTTT. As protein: CSVDSRTSGRADTQYF.

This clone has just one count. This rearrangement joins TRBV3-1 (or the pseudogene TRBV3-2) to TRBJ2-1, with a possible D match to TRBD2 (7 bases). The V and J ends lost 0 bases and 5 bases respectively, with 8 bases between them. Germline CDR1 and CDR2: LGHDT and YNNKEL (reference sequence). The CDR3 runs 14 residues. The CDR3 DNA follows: TGTGCCAGCAGCCAAGAAGGGGGGGACAATGAGCAGTTCTTC. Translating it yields CASSQEGGDNEQFF.

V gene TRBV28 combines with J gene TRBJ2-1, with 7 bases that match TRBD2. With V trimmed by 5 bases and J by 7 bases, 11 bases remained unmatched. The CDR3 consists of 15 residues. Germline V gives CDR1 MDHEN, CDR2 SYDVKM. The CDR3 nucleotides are TGTGCCAGCAGTCTCCCTGGCCTCGGGGGGAATGAGCAGTTCTTC. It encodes CASSLPGLGGNEQFF.

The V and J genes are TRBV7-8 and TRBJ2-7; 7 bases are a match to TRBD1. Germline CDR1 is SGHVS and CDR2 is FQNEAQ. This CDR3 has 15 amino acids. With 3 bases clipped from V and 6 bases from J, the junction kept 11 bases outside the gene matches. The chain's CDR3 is CASSFSGTASAEQYF. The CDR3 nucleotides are TGTGCCAGCAGCTTCTCCGGGACAGCGTCGGCCGAGCAGTACTTC. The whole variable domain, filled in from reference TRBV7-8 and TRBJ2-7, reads GAGVSQSPRYKVAKRGQDVALRCDPISGHVSLFWYQQALGQGPEFLTYFQNEAQLDKSGLPSDRFFAERPEGSVSTLKIQRTQQEDSAVYLCASSFSGTASAEQYFGPGTRLTVT.

In DNA form, the CDR3 reads TGTGCCAGCAGTCAACCGGGACAGGGATCGGAAAAACTGTTTTTT. Its translation: CASSQPGQGSEKLFF. This rearrangement joins TRBV27 to TRBJ1-4; TRBD1 matches at 9 bases. CDR1 and CDR2 (germline): MNHEY, SMNVEV (reference sequence). The CDR3 consists of 15 residues. V lost 5 bases and J lost 8; bases outside the gene matches: 9.

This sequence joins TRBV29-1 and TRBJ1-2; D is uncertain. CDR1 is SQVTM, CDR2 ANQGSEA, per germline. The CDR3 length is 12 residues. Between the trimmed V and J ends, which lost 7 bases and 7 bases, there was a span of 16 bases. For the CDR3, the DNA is TGCAGCGCCGCGGTTACCGGCCTTGGCTACACCTTC. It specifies CSAAVTGLGYTF.

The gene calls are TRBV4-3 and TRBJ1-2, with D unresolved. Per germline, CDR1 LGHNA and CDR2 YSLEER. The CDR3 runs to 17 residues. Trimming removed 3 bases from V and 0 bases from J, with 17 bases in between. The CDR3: CASSHGPRGPTNYGYTF. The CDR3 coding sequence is TGCGCCAGCAGCCACGGGCCCCGAGGGCCCACTAACTATGGCTACACCTTC.